The 22 T cell receptor beta chains presented below share a single source sample, sequenced in a study of neoadjuvant nivolumab and ipilimumab in lung cancer. Measured with immunoSEQ multiplex PCR; TCRdb has only the in-frame clones, and not every one. Of about 23,000 clones in the sample, approximately 77% are singletons; the top ten hold about 21%. Source: peripheral blood, taken before neoadjuvant nivolumab, alone or with ipilimumab. The receptors come from an adult with non-small cell lung cancer.

The genes are TRBV7-9 and TRBJ2-6; D uncertain. The CDR3 contains 14 residues. V was shortened by 8 bases and J by 1 base, with 9 bases between the two germline ends. Germline CDR1 reads SEHNR; CDR2 reads FQNEAQ (reference sequence). The CDR3 reads CASAFTSGANVLTF. CDR3 nucleotides: TGTGCCAGCGCTTTTACGTCTGGGGCCAACGTCCTGACTTTC.

The rearrangement joins TRBV2 to TRBJ2-5, with 8 bases identical to TRBD1. The CDR3 covers 13 residues. After removal of 5 bases from V and 5 bases from J, the junction contained 4 bases not matched to a gene. In germline, CDR1 is SNHLY, CDR2 FYNNEI. This CDR3 reads CASSTGGRETQYF. CDR3 sequence (DNA): TGTGCCAGCAGTACAGGGGGGAGGGAGACCCAGTACTTC. Filled out from reference TRBV2 and TRBJ2-5, the complete variable domain reads EPEVTQTPSHQVTQMGQEVILRCVPISNHLYFYWYRQILGQKVEFLVSFYNNEISEKSEIFDDQFSVERPDGSNFTLKIRSTKLEDSAMYFCASSTGGRETQYFGPGTRLLVL.

This rearrangement joins TRBV11-2 to TRBJ2-6; D is possibly TRBD1 (6 bases). Germline values: CDR1 SGHAT, CDR2 FQNNGV. The CDR3 is 16 residues long. V dropped 2 bases and J dropped 3 bases, with 11 bases sitting between them. The CDR3: CASSLWSGDGANVLTF. The CDR3 DNA follows: TGTGCCAGCAGCTTATGGTCAGGGGATGGGGCCAACGTCCTGACTTTC. Based on the CDR3 plus reference TRBV11-2 and TRBJ2-6, the full variable domain is EAGVAQSPRYKIIEKRQSVAFWCNPISGHATLYWYQQILGQGPKLLIQFQNNGVVDDSQLPKDRFSAERLKGVDSTLKIQPAKLEDSAVYLCASSLWSGDGANVLTFGAGSRLTVL.

The gene calls are TRBV30 and TRBJ1-1, with TRBD1 as a possible D gene (5 bases). The CDR3 sequence is 14 residues long. Trimming left V 5 bases short and J 4 bases short, with 17 bases between. From germline, CDR1 is GTSNPN and CDR2 SVGIG (reference sequence). This CDR3 is CAWGTKGDPTEAFF. The CDR3 coding sequence is TGTGCCTGGGGGACTAAGGGAGACCCCACTGAAGCTTTCTTT.

This chain connects TRBV7-8 to TRBJ1-2, with D hard to call. This CDR3 is 13 amino acids long. V was cut by 2 bases and J by 6 bases, with 10 bases left in between. Germline V gene lookup returns CDR1 SGHVS and CDR2 FQNEAQ. CDR3 loop: CASSLLHADGYTF. The CDR3 DNA reads TGTGCCAGCAGCTTACTCCACGCGGATGGCTACACCTTC. Variable domain in full (rest from reference TRBV7-8 and TRBJ1-2): GAGVSQSPRYKVAKRGQDVALRCDPISGHVSLFWYQQALGQGPEFLTYFQNEAQLDKSGLPSDRFFAERPEGSVSTLKIQRTQQEDSAVYLCASSLLHADGYTFGSGTRLTVV.

This chain connects TRBV7-3 to TRBJ1-1, with TRBD1 matching 10 bases. CDR1 is SGHTA and CDR2 is FQGTGA in the germline V gene. CDR3 length: 16 amino acids. The trim removed 5 bases at V and 2 bases at J, leaving 8 bases unmatched. CDR3 sequence reads: CASSRQGAGVNTEAFF. The CDR3, as DNA: TGTGCCAGCAGCCGACAGGGGGCAGGGGTTAACACTGAAGCTTTCTTT.

The chain couples TRBV9 to TRBJ2-1; D not certain. CDR1 SGDLS and CDR2 YYNGEE come from the germline V gene. There are 14 residues in the CDR3. Trimming left V 0 bases short and J 3 bases short, with 7 bases between. The CDR3 DNA is TGTGCCAGCAGCGTAGGGCCCATCTACAATGAGCAGTTCTTC. Translation: CASSVGPIYNEQFF.

This rearrangement joins TRBV7-3 to TRBJ2-2; tentative D call: TRBD2 (7 bases). This CDR3 has 16 amino acids. V lost 7 bases, J lost 8 bases, and 23 bases lay in between. Per germline, CDR1 SGHTA and CDR2 FQGTGA. CDR3 nucleotide sequence: TGTGCCAGCACCTCCCGGGGGGCGCAGAGTAAAGGGGAGCTGTTTTTT. It codes for CASTSRGAQSKGELFF.

The chain's CDR3 is CASSQGRATYGYTF. As DNA, the CDR3 is TGCGCCAGCAGTCAAGGAAGGGCGACATATGGCTACACCTTC. The chain uses TRBV5-1 and TRBJ1-2; D not resolved. Germline CDR1 is SGHRS and CDR2 is YFSETQ. Trimming left V 5 bases short and J 5 bases short, with 16 bases between. CDR3 length: 14 amino acids.

The chain is built from TRBV4-3 and TRBJ2-6; 9 bases match TRBD2. The CDR3 length is 19 residues. Germline V lookup: CDR1 LGHNA, CDR2 YSLEER. V was clipped by 0 bases and J by 3 bases; unmatched bases: 9. The CDR3 DNA reads as TGCGCCAGCAGCCAAGATACTAGCGGGCGGCGTGATGGGGCCAACGTCCTGACTTTC. It specifies CASSQDTSGRRDGANVLTF.

This sequence joins TRBV15 and TRBJ1-3; a possible D gene is TRBD1 (5 bases). From germline, CDR1 is LNHNV and CDR2 YYDKDF (reference sequence). V lost 8 bases and J 8 bases, leaving 19 bases between the germline ends. The CDR3 is made up of 14 amino acids. The CDR3 spells CATAWDEGRDTIYF. The CDR3 region has the DNA TGTGCCACCGCCTGGGACGAGGGGAGAGACACCATATATTTT.

J is TRBJ2-1 and V is TRBV7-2; 13 bases are a match to TRBD2. CDR1 and CDR2 from the germline V gene are SGHTA and FQGNSA. The CDR3 runs 17 residues. V shed 3 bases and J 6 bases; nucleotides not matched to a gene: 8. The CDR3 nucleotides are TGTGCCAGCAGCTTGTGGACTAGCGGGAGCATGGGCAATGAGCAGTTCTTC. Its translation: CASSLWTSGSMGNEQFF.

V usage is TRBV28 and J usage is TRBJ2-7; 11 bases agree with TRBD1. V was clipped by 2 bases and J by 8 bases; unmatched bases: 5. Germline loops: CDR1 MDHEN, CDR2 SYDVKM. This CDR3 contains 14 residues. The CDR3 spells CASSLGQGASKQYF. Written as DNA, the CDR3 is TGTGCCAGCAGTTTAGGACAGGGGGCTTCCAAGCAGTACTTC. The entire variable domain, with the rest obtained from reference TRBV28 and TRBJ2-7, is as follows: DVKVTQSSRYLVKRTGEKVFLECVQDMDHENMFWYRQDPGLGLRLIYFSYDVKMKEKGDIPEGYSVSREKKERFSLILESASTNQTSMYLCASSLGQGASKQYFGPGTRLTVT.

The chain employs TRBV6-1 and TRBJ2-7, with D tentatively TRBD1 (5 bases). CDR3 size: 13 residues. Per germline, CDR1 MNHNS and CDR2 SASEGT. Deletions cut 4 bases from V and 5 bases from J, with 12 bases between. CDR3 in DNA: TGTGCCAGCAGTGTAAGTGCGACAGACGAGCAGTACTTC. Its protein product is CASSVSATDEQYF.

This chain uses TRBV7-2 with TRBJ2-1; the D gene is possibly TRBD1 (6 bases). CDR3 size: 16 residues. The germline CDR1 and CDR2 sequences are SGHTA and FQGNSA. Trimming shortened V by 3 bases and J by 4 bases, and 16 bases separated the two germline ends. CDR3 in amino acids: CASSFTGKRSYNEQFF. For the CDR3, the DNA is TGTGCCAGCAGCTTTACAGGGAAGAGGTCGTACAATGAGCAGTTCTTC.

The chain couples TRBV15 to TRBJ2-5; 8 bases line up with TRBD2. The CDR3 spans 15 residues. Per the germline V gene, CDR1 is LNHNV and CDR2 is YYDKDF (reference sequence). J was trimmed by 4 bases and V by 3 bases; bases with no gene match: 7. The CDR3 bases are TGTGCCACCAGCAGGCAAACGGGAGGGCCAGAGACCCAGTACTTC. Residues: CATSRQTGGPETQYF.

V and J are TRBV29-1 and TRBJ2-3; D is unresolved. The length of the CDR3 is 11 residues. Per germline, CDR1 SQVTM and CDR2 ANQGSEA. V was pared by 4 bases and J by 10 bases, with 12 bases between. CDR3 sequence reads: CSVATQMAQYF. CDR3 bases: TGCAGCGTTGCGACTCAAATGGCGCAGTATTTT.

V is TRBV5-1 and J is TRBJ2-7, with 10 bases identical to TRBD2. Germline V gives CDR1 SGHRS, CDR2 YFSETQ. The CDR3 contains 15 residues. With 5 bases clipped from V and 3 bases from J, the junction kept 8 bases outside the gene matches. The chain's CDR3 is CASRRLAGPNYEQYF. In DNA, the CDR3 is TGCGCCAGCAGGCGACTAGCGGGCCCCAACTACGAGCAGTACTTC.

V is TRBV27 and J is TRBJ1-5; weak D call: TRBD1 (6 bases). The germline gives CDR1 MNHEY, CDR2 SMNVEV (reference sequence). V was trimmed by 6 bases and J by 7 bases, leaving 19 bases between them. CDR3 length: 15 residues. The CDR3 DNA sequence: TGTGCCAGCAGAGGGTCTACAGGGCCTGGACAGCCCCAGCATTTT. Its translation is CASRGSTGPGQPQHF.

This clone was seen once. This rearrangement joins TRBV6-1 to TRBJ1-1; D is ambiguous. The CDR3 covers 14 residues. Germline CDR1 and CDR2: MNHNS and SASEGT. The ends were cut back, 6 bases at V and 3 bases at J, with 14 bases in the middle. Here the CDR3 reads CASRDQDNDTEAFF. The CDR3 DNA reads TGTGCCAGCAGGGATCAGGATAACGACACTGAAGCTTTCTTT.

The V call is TRBV28, the J call TRBJ2-7; possibly TRBD2 for D (5 bases). CDR3 length equals 12 residues. The germline V and J ends were trimmed by 1 base and 12 bases, with 13 bases remaining between them. Per the germline V gene, CDR1 is MDHEN and CDR2 is SYDVKM. The CDR3 DNA reads as TGTGCCAGCAGTTTATCATCCGGGATCCCGTACTTC. This sequence encodes CASSLSSGIPYF.

The chain has TRBV5-1 and TRBJ1-1; possible D gene TRBD1, 6 bases. CDR3 length: 14 amino acids. CDR1 SGHRS and CDR2 YFSETQ come from the germline V gene. Between the trimmed V and J ends, which lost 0 bases and 5 bases, there was a span of 11 bases. The CDR3 coding sequence is TGCGCCAGCAGCTTGGACAGGGAGGGGACTGAAGCTTTCTTT. Translation: CASSLDREGTEAFF.